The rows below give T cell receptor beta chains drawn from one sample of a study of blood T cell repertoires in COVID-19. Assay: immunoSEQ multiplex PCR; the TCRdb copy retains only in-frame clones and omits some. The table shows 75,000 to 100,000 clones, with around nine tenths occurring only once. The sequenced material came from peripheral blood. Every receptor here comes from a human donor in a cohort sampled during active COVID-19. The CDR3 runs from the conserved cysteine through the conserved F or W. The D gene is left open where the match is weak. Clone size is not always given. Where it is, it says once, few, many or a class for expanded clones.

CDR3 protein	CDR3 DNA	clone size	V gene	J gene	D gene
CASSSDSSGANVLTF	TGTGCCAGTAGTTCGGACAGCTCTGGGGCCAACGTCCTGACTTTC	NA	TRBV19	TRBJ2-6	NA
CASSQDGLAGGFNEQFF	TGCGCCAGCAGCCAAGATGGACTAGCGGGAGGTTTCAATGAGCAGTTCTTC	NA	TRBV4-3	TRBJ2-1	TRBD2
CASSPPGLAVHEQYF	TGTGCCAGCAGTCCTCCGGGACTAGCGGTCCACGAGCAGTACTTC	NA	TRBV6-5	TRBJ2-7	TRBD2
CASSSQGAGGYTF	TGTGCCAGCAGTTCACAGGGGGCAGGTGGCTACACCTTC	once	TRBV28	TRBJ1-2	TRBD1
CASSPRTGGRDYGYTF	TGTGCCAGCAGCCCTAGGACAGGGGGCAGGGACTATGGCTACACCTTC	once	TRBV3-1/TRBV3-2	TRBJ1-2	TRBD1
CASSEDRIGNTIYF	TGCGCCAGCAGCGAAGACAGAATTGGAAACACCATATATTTT	NA	TRBV5-1	TRBJ1-3	NA
CASSIGFKQGNQPQHF	TGTGCCAGTAGTATAGGTTTCAAACAGGGGAATCAGCCCCAGCATTTT	NA	TRBV19	TRBJ1-5	TRBD1
CASSLGPGLLETQYF	TGTGCCAGCAGCTTAGGTCCAGGGTTGTTGGAGACCCAGTACTTC	NA	TRBV7-9	TRBJ2-5	NA
CASSDPGTGGAYFVETQYF	TGTGCCAGCAGCGACCCGGGCACAGGGGGGGCTTATTTCGTAGAGACCCAGTACTTC	NA	TRBV7-9	TRBJ2-5	NA
CASSLGGTGGFQPQHF	TGTGCCAGCAGCTTAGGCGGGACAGGGGGCTTTCAGCCCCAGCATTTT	once	TRBV7-2	TRBJ1-5	TRBD1
CASSLVRDRGGSGNTIYF	TGTGCCAGCAGCTTGGTGCGGGACAGGGGGGGCTCTGGAAACACCATATATTTT	NA	TRBV5-5	TRBJ1-3	TRBD1
CASSSTGFIDEQFF	TGTGCCAGCAGTTCGACAGGGTTCATCGATGAGCAGTTCTTC	NA	TRBV28	TRBJ2-1	TRBD1
CASSKDRGGNSYGYTF	TGTGCCAGTAGTAAGGACAGGGGGGGTAATTCCTATGGCTACACCTTC	NA	TRBV19	TRBJ1-2	TRBD1
CASSIQGPSYEQYF	TGTGCCAGTAGTATCCAGGGCCCCTCCTACGAGCAGTACTTC	NA	TRBV19	TRBJ2-7	NA
CATSPTFEQYF	TGTGCCACCTCGCCTACTTTCGAGCAGTACTTC	few	TRBV7-9	TRBJ2-7	NA
CASSLDGTGSGELFF	TGCGCCAGCAGCTTGGATGGGACAGGGTCCGGGGAGCTGTTTTTT	NA	TRBV5-1	TRBJ2-2	TRBD1
CASTAAAPGQGYGYTF	TGTGCCAGCACCGCTGCTGCACCGGGACAAGGATATGGCTACACCTTC	NA	TRBV28	TRBJ1-2	NA
CASSFGTGGMGGYGYTF	TGTGCCAGCAGCTTCGGGACAGGGGGCATGGGGGGCTATGGCTACACCTTC	NA	TRBV9	TRBJ1-2	TRBD1
CASSQQGGSTEAFF	TGTGCCAGTAGTCAACAGGGAGGGAGTACTGAAGCTTTCTTT	NA	TRBV19	TRBJ1-1	NA
CATSDLSASPSNEQFF	TGTGCCACCAGTGATTTGTCGGCTAGCCCCTCCAATGAGCAGTTCTTC	NA	TRBV24-1	TRBJ2-1	NA